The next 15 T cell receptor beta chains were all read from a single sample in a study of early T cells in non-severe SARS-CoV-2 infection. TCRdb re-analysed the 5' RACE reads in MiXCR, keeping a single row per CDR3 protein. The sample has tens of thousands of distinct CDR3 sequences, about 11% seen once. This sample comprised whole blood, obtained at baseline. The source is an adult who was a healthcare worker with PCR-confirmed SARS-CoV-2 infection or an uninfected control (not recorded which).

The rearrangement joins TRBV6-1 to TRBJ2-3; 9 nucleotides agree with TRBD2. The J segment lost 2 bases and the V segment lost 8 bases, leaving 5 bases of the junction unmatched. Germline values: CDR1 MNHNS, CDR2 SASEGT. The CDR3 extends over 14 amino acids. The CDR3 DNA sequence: TGTGCCAGCCACAGCGGGGGGTACACAGATACGCAGTATTTT. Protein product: CASHSGGYTDTQYF.

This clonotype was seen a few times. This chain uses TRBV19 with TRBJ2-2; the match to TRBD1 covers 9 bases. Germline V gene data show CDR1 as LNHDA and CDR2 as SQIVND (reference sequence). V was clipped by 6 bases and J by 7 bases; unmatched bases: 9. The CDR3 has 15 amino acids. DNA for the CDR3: TGTGCCAGTAGGATCCCGACAGGGGGTCTCGGGGAGCTGTTTTTT. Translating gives CASRIPTGGLGELFF. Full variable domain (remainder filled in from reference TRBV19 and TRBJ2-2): DGGITQSPKYLFRKEGQNVTLSCEQNLNHDAMYWYRQDPGQGLRLIYYSQIVNDFQKGDIAEGYSVSREKKESFPLTVTSAQKNPTAFYLCASRIPTGGLGELFFGEGSRLTVL.

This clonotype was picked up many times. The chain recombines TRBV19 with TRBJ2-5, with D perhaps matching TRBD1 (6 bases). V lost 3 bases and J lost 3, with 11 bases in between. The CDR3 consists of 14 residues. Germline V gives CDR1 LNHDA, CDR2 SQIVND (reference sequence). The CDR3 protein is CASSIQGQKETQYF. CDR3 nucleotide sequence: TGTGCCAGTAGTATCCAAGGACAGAAAGAGACCCAGTACTTC.

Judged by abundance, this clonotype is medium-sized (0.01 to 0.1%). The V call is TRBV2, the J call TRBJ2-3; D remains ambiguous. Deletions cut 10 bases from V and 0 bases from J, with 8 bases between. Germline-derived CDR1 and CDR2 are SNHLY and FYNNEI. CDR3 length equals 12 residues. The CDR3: CATSTSTDTQYF. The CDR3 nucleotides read TGTGCCACCTCCACTAGCACAGATACGCAGTATTTT. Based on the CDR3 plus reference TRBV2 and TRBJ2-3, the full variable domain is EPEVTQTPSHQVTQMGQEVILRCVPISNHLYFYWYRQILGQKVEFLVSFYNNEISEKSEIFDDQFSVERPDGSNFTLKIRSTKLEDSAMYFCATSTSTDTQYFGPGTRLTVL.

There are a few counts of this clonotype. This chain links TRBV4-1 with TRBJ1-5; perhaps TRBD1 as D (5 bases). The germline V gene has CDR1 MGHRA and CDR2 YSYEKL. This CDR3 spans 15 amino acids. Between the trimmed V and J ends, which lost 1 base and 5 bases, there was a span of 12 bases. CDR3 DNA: TGCGCCAGCAGCCAAGTTGGGGGAGATCATCAGCCCCAGCATTTT. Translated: CASSQVGGDHQPQHF.

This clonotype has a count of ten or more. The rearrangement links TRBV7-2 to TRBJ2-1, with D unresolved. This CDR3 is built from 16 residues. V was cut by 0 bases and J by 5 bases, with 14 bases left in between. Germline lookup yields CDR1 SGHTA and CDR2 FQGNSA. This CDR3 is CASSLASARKDNEQFF. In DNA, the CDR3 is TGTGCCAGCAGCTTAGCTTCGGCTAGGAAAGACAATGAGCAGTTCTTC.

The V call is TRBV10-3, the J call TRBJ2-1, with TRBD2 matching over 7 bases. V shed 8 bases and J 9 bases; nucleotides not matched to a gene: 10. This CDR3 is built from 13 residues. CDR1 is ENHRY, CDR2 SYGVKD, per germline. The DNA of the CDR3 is TGTGCCATCGGTCCCGGGACTACGGGTGAGCAGTTCTTC. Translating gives CAIGPGTTGEQFF.

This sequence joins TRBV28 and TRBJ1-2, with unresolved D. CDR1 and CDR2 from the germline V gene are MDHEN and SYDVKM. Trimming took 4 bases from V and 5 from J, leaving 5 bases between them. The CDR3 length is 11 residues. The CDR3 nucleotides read TGTGCCAGCAGTTCGACATATGGCTACACCTTC. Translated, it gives CASSSTYGYTF.

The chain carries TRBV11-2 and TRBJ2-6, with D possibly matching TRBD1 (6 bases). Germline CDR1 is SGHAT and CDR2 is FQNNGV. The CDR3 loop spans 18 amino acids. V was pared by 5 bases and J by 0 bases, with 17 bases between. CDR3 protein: CASSTWGQGSSGANVLTF. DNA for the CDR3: TGTGCCAGCAGCACCTGGGGGCAGGGAAGCTCTGGGGCCAACGTCCTGACTTTC.

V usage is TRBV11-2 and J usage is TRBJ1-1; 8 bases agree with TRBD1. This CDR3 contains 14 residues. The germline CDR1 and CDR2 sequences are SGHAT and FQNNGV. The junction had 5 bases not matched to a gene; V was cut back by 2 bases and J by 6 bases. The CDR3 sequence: CASSLQGASAEAFF. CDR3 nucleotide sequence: TGTGCCAGCAGCTTACAGGGGGCTAGCGCTGAAGCTTTCTTT.

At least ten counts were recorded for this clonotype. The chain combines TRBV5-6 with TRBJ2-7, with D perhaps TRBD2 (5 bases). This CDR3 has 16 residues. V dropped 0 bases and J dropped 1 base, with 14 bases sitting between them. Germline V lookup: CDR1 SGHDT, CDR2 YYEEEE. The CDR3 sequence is CASSLEGVRRSYEQYF. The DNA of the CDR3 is TGTGCCAGCAGCTTGGAGGGAGTAAGACGGTCCTACGAGCAGTACTTC.

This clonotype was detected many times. CDR3 bases: TGTGCCAGCAGCCTAGCGGACTTTAACACCGGGGAGCTGTTTTTT. It yields the protein CASSLADFNTGELFF. V usage is TRBV11-2 and J usage is TRBJ2-2; 7 nucleotides line up with TRBD2. Germline V gives CDR1 SGHAT, CDR2 FQNNGV. The CDR3 runs to 15 residues. V gave up 5 bases and J gave up 2 bases; unmatched junction bases: 5.

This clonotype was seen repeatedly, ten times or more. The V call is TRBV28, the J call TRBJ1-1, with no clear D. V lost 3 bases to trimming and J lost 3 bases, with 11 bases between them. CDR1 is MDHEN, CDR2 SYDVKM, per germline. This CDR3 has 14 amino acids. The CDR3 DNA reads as TGTGCCAGCAGTTTTGGCAGGACCTACACTGAAGCTTTCTTT. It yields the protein CASSFGRTYTEAFF.

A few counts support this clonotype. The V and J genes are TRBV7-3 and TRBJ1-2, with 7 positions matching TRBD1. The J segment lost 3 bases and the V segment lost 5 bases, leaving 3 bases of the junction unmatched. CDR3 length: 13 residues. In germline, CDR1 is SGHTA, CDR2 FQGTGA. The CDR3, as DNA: TGTGCCAGCAGCCCTGGGACAGACTATGGCTACACCTTC. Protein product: CASSPGTDYGYTF.

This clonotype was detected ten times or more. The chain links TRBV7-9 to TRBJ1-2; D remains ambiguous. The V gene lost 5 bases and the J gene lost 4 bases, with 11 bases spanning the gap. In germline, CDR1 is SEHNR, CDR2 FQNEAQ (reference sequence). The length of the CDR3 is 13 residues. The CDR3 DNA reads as TGTGCCAGCAGCCCGGACGGGTTCTATGGCTACACCTTC. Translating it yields CASSPDGFYGYTF.